Shown below are 30 T cell receptor beta chains from a single sample sequenced in a study of blood T cell repertoires in COVID-19 (dated by TCRdb to about 2020). The library relied on the immunoSEQ multiplex PCR assay. TCRdb carries this immuneACCESS record with in-frame sequences only. Its versions omit some clonotypes, under half of them owing to an unresolved V gene in the studies checked, with the rest unexplained. The sample table lists 95,000 to 120,000 clones, 81% of them with a count of one. In total, the top ten clones hold less than 2% of the sample. Sequencing was performed on peripheral blood. These receptors were taken from a man aged 50-59 years with acute or convalescent COVID-19.

There are a few counts of this clone. The chain joins TRBV2 to TRBJ1-6; D is perhaps TRBD1 (5 bases). This CDR3 comprises 15 residues. CDR1 SNHLY and CDR2 FYNNEI come from the germline V gene. V shed 4 bases and J shed 9 bases, with 16 bases lying between them. CDR3 amino acids: CASSASRGGGSPLHF. The CDR3 DNA sequence: TGTGCCAGCAGTGCATCCCGGGGGGGTGGTTCACCCCTCCACTTT. Filled out from reference TRBV2 and TRBJ1-6, the complete variable domain reads EPEVTQTPSHQVTQMGQEVILRCVPISNHLYFYWYRQILGQKVEFLVSFYNNEISEKSEIFDDQFSVERPDGSNFTLKIRSTKLEDSAMYFCASSASRGGGSPLHFGNGTRLTVT.

The genes are TRBV5-1 and TRBJ2-3; possibly TRBD1 for D (6 bases). This CDR3 is built from 15 residues. Trimming stripped 0 bases from V and 6 bases from J, with 14 bases between. The V gene's germline CDR1 is SGHRS and CDR2 YFSETQ. CDR3 protein: CASSLGQDRTDTQYF. CDR3 nucleotide sequence: TGCGCCAGCAGCTTGGGACAGGACCGGACGGATACGCAGTATTTT.

This clone was found once. CDR3 nucleotides: TGTGCCAGCAGCTGGGGACAGGCCCTCCACTTT. Its translation is CASSWGQALHF. The chain uses TRBV11-2 and TRBJ1-6; 8 nucleotides align to TRBD1. This CDR3 has 11 amino acids. Trimming at V came to 4 bases and at J to 14 bases, leaving 1 base not matched to a gene. From germline, CDR1 is SGHAT and CDR2 FQNNGV.

V gene TRBV5-8 combines with J gene TRBJ1-1; D gene ambiguous. The germline V gene has CDR1 SGHTS and CDR2 YDEGEE. V dropped 7 bases and J dropped 10 bases, with 14 bases sitting between them. The CDR3 extends over 11 amino acids. CDR3 loop: CASPGGVGAFF. The CDR3 DNA reads as TGTGCCAGCCCCGGCGGGGTCGGAGCTTTCTTT.

This chain links TRBV5-1 with TRBJ1-1, with 9 bases lining up with TRBD1. The V segment lost 4 bases and the J segment 4 bases; nucleotides outside the gene matches: 8. CDR1 is SGHRS, CDR2 YFSETQ, per germline. The CDR3 runs 15 residues. CDR3 amino acids: CASSLRQGVVTEAFF. CDR3 bases: TGCGCCAGCAGCCTGCGACAGGGGGTGGTCACTGAAGCTTTCTTT.

The sample holds one count of this clone. The CDR3 here is CSVLTGFNSPLHF. The CDR3 DNA is TGCAGCGTTTTGACAGGGTTTAATTCACCCCTCCACTTT. The chain has TRBV29-1 and TRBJ1-6; 7 bases are a match to TRBD1. The CDR3 length is 13 residues. The V and J ends lost 5 bases and 6 bases, in that order; junction bases with no gene match: 4. Germline V gene data show CDR1 as SQVTM and CDR2 as ANQGSEA.

Regarding this clone: In the same sample, other DNA sequences code for this CDR3. The rearrangement joins TRBV14 to TRBJ1-2; 7 nucleotides match TRBD1. The CDR3 is made up of 14 amino acids. Germline loops: CDR1 SGHDN, CDR2 FVKESK. Trimming removed 4 bases from V and 7 bases from J; junction bases left unmatched: 9. CDR3 sequence: CASSPLGGAGGYTF. The CDR3 nucleotides read TGTGCCAGCAGCCCCTTAGGGGGCGCGGGTGGCTACACCTTC.

The table lists this clone with a few counts. This chain connects TRBV7-3 to TRBJ1-3; 8 positions agree with TRBD1. From germline, CDR1 is SGHTA and CDR2 FQGTGA. With 6 bases clipped from V and 9 bases from J, the junction kept 10 bases outside the gene matches. CDR3 size: 14 residues. The CDR3 here is CASSPGQGTGTIYF. The CDR3 DNA reads TGTGCCAGCAGTCCAGGACAGGGAACCGGCACCATATATTTT. The full variable domain, with the rest looked up from reference TRBV7-3 and TRBJ1-3, is GAGVSQTPSNKVTEKGKYVELRCDPISGHTALYWYRQSLGQGPEFLIYFQGTGAADDSGLPNDRFFAVRPEGSVSTLKIQRTERGDSAVYLCASSPGQGTGTIYFGEGSWLTVV.

V is TRBV2 and J is TRBJ2-6; D is ambiguous. The CDR3 totals 13 residues. Trimming pared 6 bases from V and 0 bases from J, leaving 3 bases between. Per the germline V gene, CDR1 is SNHLY and CDR2 is FYNNEI. CDR3 nucleotides: TGTGCCAGCAGCGGCTCTGGGGCCAACGTCCTGACTTTC. Protein product: CASSGSGANVLTF.

This rearrangement joins TRBV19 to TRBJ1-2; 8 bases map to TRBD1. The CDR3 has 13 amino acids. Germline CDR1 reads LNHDA; CDR2 reads SQIVND (reference sequence). The V gene end was trimmed by 5 bases and the J gene end by 4 bases; junction bases not matched to a gene: 3. CDR3 sequence (DNA): TGTGCCAGTAGTCCCGGGACAGGCTATGGCTACACCTTC. Its protein is CASSPGTGYGYTF.

The CDR3 DNA is TGTGCCAGTAGTAGAACAGGGAACACTGAAGCTTTCTTT. This codes for CASSRTGNTEAFF. The rearrangement joins TRBV19 to TRBJ1-1; D perhaps matches TRBD1 (5 bases). Per the germline V gene, CDR1 is LNHDA and CDR2 is SQIVND (reference sequence). The CDR3 extends over 13 amino acids. V was clipped by 4 bases and J by 1 base, with 7 bases between them.

The chain has TRBV2 and TRBJ1-1; D not resolved. The germline V gene encodes CDR1 SNHLY and CDR2 FYNNEI. This CDR3 region has 13 residues. V lost 8 bases and J 1 base, leaving 11 bases between the germline ends. CDR3 bases: TGTGCCAGCGAAGAGGTCGGGAACACTGAAGCTTTCTTT. Its translation is CASEEVGNTEAFF.

The rearrangement joins TRBV9 to TRBJ1-6; 7 bases align to TRBD1. Per germline, CDR1 SGDLS and CDR2 YYNGEE. Trimming removed 0 bases from V and 8 bases from J; junction bases left unmatched: 5. The CDR3 spans 15 residues. CDR3 sequence: CASSVEAGGYSPLHF. CDR3 bases: TGTGCCAGCAGCGTAGAGGCAGGGGGTTATTCACCCCTCCACTTT.

The chain combines TRBV18 with TRBJ1-4, with D possibly TRBD1 on 5 matching bases. CDR1 KGHSH and CDR2 LQKENI come from the germline V gene. Trimming cost V 0 bases and J 1 base, with 6 bases left between them. There are 15 residues in the CDR3. The CDR3 DNA is TGTGCCAGCTCACCACCGGGGGGAACTAATGAAAAACTGTTTTTT. This codes for CASSPPGGTNEKLFF.

This clone has only a few counts. The chain uses TRBV6-5 and TRBJ1-1; D remains unclear. Trimming cost V 5 bases and J 3 bases, with 4 bases left between them. Germline V gene sequence: CDR1 MNHEY, CDR2 SVGAGI. The CDR3 loop spans 11 amino acids. CDR3 sequence: CASSPYTEAFF. The CDR3 bases are TGTGCCAGCAGTCCTTACACTGAAGCTTTCTTT.

The chain carries TRBV10-2 and TRBJ1-2; a possible D gene is TRBD1 (5 bases). The germline CDR1 and CDR2 sequences are WSHSY and SAAADI. The CDR3 totals 13 residues. The V gene lost 4 bases and the J gene lost 2 bases, with 8 bases spanning the gap. The CDR3 loop reads CASSGRQNYGYTF. The DNA for the CDR3 is TGCGCCAGCAGTGGTAGACAGAACTATGGCTACACCTTC.

This chain joins TRBV11-2 and TRBJ1-2; no clear D gene. Trimming left V 5 bases short and J 4 bases short, with 11 bases between. Looked up from germline, CDR1 is SGHAT and CDR2 is FQNNGV. The CDR3 is 13 amino acids. CDR3 DNA: TGTGCCAGCAGCCCCCGAGGGAGCTATGGCTACACCTTC. This encodes CASSPRGSYGYTF.

This sequence joins TRBV11-2 and TRBJ1-2; D is ambiguous. Germline V gene lookup returns CDR1 SGHAT and CDR2 FQNNGV. The CDR3 has 14 amino acids. V was clipped by 0 bases and J by 0 bases, with 5 bases between them. CDR3 amino acids: CASSLDLSNYGYTF. The CDR3, as DNA: TGTGCCAGCAGCTTAGATCTTTCTAACTATGGCTACACCTTC.

The rearrangement joins TRBV30 to TRBJ2-1, with TRBD1 as a possible D gene (5 bases). The CDR3 sequence is 14 residues long. Trimming removed 0 bases from V and 7 bases from J, with 13 bases in between. Germline-derived CDR1 and CDR2 are GTSNPN and SVGIG (reference sequence). This CDR3 is CAWSVYGPGNEQFF. The CDR3 DNA sequence: TGTGCCTGGAGTGTATATGGCCCAGGGAATGAGCAGTTCTTC.

The rearrangement uses TRBV30 and TRBJ1-2; unclear D gene. The ends were cut back, 0 bases at V and 2 bases at J, with 7 bases in the middle. The CDR3 extends over 13 amino acids. Germline-derived CDR1 and CDR2 are GTSNPN and SVGIG (reference sequence). The CDR3 coding sequence is TGTGCCTGGAGTGTACGACTCAACTATGGCTACACCTTC. Its protein is CAWSVRLNYGYTF.

As concerns this clone: The identical CDR3 is also encoded by other nucleotide sequences in the sample. The chain links TRBV19 to TRBJ1-3; a possible D gene is TRBD1 (6 bases). The CDR3 is 15 amino acids. With 7 bases removed from V and 0 bases from J, the gap between germline ends came to 13 bases. The V gene's germline CDR1 is LNHDA and CDR2 SQIVND (reference sequence). In DNA form, the CDR3 reads TGTGCCAGTAAAAGACAGGCTTTCTCTGGAAACACCATATATTTT. As protein: CASKRQAFSGNTIYF.

This rearrangement joins TRBV20-1 to TRBJ2-1, with a weak D call TRBD2 (7 bases). This CDR3 has 15 residues. V was shortened by 3 bases and J by 6 bases, with 18 bases between the two germline ends. CDR1 is DFQATT, CDR2 SNEGSKA, per germline (reference sequence). The CDR3, as DNA: TGCAGTGCTAGTATTGCCGGGGGGCTGGGCAATGAGCAGTTCTTC. Protein product: CSASIAGGLGNEQFF.

The chain employs TRBV30 and TRBJ2-3; 12 nucleotides align to TRBD2. V dropped 3 bases and J dropped 1; count of bases not matched to a gene: 2. Germline V gene data show CDR1 as GTSNPN and CDR2 as SVGIG (reference sequence). The CDR3 length is 15 residues. For the CDR3, the DNA is TGTGCCTGGAGACTAGCGGGGGGAGGCACAGATACGCAGTATTTT. Its protein is CAWRLAGGGTDTQYF.

This rearrangement joins TRBV6-6 to TRBJ2-7; TRBD1 might be the D (5 bases). The CDR3 has 12 residues. Trimming took 8 bases from V and 3 from J, leaving 11 bases between them. Germline assignment: CDR1 MNHNY and CDR2 SVGAGI (reference sequence). The CDR3: CASGRRDYEQYF. In DNA, the CDR3 is TGTGCCAGCGGTCGCAGGGACTACGAGCAGTACTTC.

This chain connects TRBV27 to TRBJ1-5, with D unclear. Germline loops: CDR1 MNHEY, CDR2 SMNVEV (reference sequence). This CDR3 is built from 14 residues. With 0 bases removed from V and 7 bases from J, the gap between germline ends came to 10 bases. This chain's CDR3 is CASSLSGLGQPQHF. CDR3 nucleotide sequence: TGTGCCAGCAGTTTATCTGGTTTGGGCCAGCCCCAGCATTTT.

The V call is TRBV5-4, the J call TRBJ1-2; no firm D call. The CDR3 is made up of 13 amino acids. V lost 2 bases to trimming and J lost 6 bases, with 11 bases between them. Looked up from germline, CDR1 is SGHNT and CDR2 is YYREEE (reference sequence). Written as DNA, the CDR3 is TGTGCCAGCAGCTTTTCGGAGGGTGATGGCTACACCTTC. Its protein is CASSFSEGDGYTF. Full variable domain (remainder filled in from reference TRBV5-4 and TRBJ1-2): ETGVTQSPTHLIKTRGQQVTLRCSSQSGHNTVSWYQQALGQGPQFIFQYYREEENGRGNFPPRFSGLQFPNYSSELNVNALELDDSALYLCASSFSEGDGYTFGSGTRLTVV.

The chain carries TRBV5-1 and TRBJ1-1; D possibly corresponds to TRBD1 (5 bases). The CDR3 runs to 14 residues. Trimming shortened V by 2 bases and J by 3 bases, and 11 bases separated the two germline ends. The germline V gene has CDR1 SGHRS and CDR2 YFSETQ. CDR3 sequence: CASSLPGMDTEAFF. For the CDR3, the DNA is TGCGCCAGCAGCTTACCAGGGATGGACACTGAAGCTTTCTTT.

The rearrangement links TRBV25-1 to TRBJ1-4; TRBD1 is a possible D gene (5 bases). The V gene's germline CDR1 is MGHDK and CDR2 SYGVNS. The V end was cut by 1 base, the J end by 8 bases, with 11 bases between. There are 14 residues in the CDR3. The CDR3 DNA reads as TGTGCCAGCAGTGAATGGGGGGGAGGGGAAAAACTGTTTTTT. Translated, it gives CASSEWGGGEKLFF.

The chain carries TRBV11-2 and TRBJ2-7, with D possibly TRBD2 on 5 matching bases. CDR3 length: 15 residues. Between the trimmed V and J ends, which lost 5 bases and 4 bases, there was a span of 18 bases. Germline CDR1 and CDR2: SGHAT and FQNNGV. CDR3 DNA: TGTGCCAGCAGCCTAGCTAGCCAAACCCATTACGAGCAGTACTTC. Residues: CASSLASQTHYEQYF.

The chain carries TRBV29-1 and TRBJ1-4; D is unresolved. CDR1 SQVTM and CDR2 ANQGSEA come from the germline V gene. Trimming cost V 3 bases and J 8 bases, with 10 bases left between them. There are 12 residues in the CDR3. CDR3 sequence: CSVDPMGEKLFF. DNA of the CDR3: TGCAGCGTTGATCCGATGGGCGAAAAACTGTTTTTT.